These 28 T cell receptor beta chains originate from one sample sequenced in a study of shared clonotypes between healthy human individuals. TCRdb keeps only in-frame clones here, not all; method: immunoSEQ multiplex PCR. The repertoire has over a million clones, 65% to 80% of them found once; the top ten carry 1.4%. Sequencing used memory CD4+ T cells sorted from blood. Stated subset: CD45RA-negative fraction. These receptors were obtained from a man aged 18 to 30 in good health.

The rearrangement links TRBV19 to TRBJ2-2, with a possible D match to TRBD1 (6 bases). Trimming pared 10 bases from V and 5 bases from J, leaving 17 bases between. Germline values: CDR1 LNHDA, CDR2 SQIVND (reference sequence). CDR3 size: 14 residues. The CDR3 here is CATSLGGRTGELFF. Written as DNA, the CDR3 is TGTGCCACCTCCCTAGGGGGTCGGACCGGGGAGCTGTTTTTT.

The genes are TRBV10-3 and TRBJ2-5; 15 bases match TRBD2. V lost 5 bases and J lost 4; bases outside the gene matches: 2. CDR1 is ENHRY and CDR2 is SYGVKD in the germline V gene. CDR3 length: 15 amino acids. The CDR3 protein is CAISSGLAGGETQYF. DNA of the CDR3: TGTGCCATCAGTTCGGGACTAGCGGGAGGAGAGACCCAGTACTTC.

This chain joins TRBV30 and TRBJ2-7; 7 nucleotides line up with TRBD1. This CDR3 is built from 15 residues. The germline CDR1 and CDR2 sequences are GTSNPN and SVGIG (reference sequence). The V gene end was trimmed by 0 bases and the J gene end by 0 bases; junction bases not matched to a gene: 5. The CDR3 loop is CAWSVRQGLSYEQYF. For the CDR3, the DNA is TGTGCCTGGAGTGTAAGACAGGGTCTCTCCTACGAGCAGTACTTC.

The CDR3 region has the DNA TGTGCCAGCAGCCCCGACTTGAACACTGAAGCTTTCTTT. Translated, it gives CASSPDLNTEAFF. The chain couples TRBV7-8 to TRBJ1-1; no reliable D call. This CDR3 comprises 13 residues. V lost 5 bases, J lost 0 bases, and 7 bases lay in between. The germline CDR1 and CDR2 sequences are SGHVS and FQNEAQ.

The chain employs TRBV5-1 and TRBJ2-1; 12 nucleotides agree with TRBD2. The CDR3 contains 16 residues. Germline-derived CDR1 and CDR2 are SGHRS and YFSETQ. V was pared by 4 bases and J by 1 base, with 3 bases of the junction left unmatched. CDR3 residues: CASSGGLAGSYNEQFF. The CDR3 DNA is TGCGCCAGCAGCGGAGGACTAGCGGGATCCTACAATGAGCAGTTCTTC.

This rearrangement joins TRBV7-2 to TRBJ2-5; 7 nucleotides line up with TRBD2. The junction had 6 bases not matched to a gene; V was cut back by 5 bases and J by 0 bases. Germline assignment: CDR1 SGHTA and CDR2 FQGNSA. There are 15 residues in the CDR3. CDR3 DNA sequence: TGTGCCAGCAGCCCTCGAGCGGGGTACCAAGAGACCCAGTACTTC. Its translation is CASSPRAGYQETQYF.

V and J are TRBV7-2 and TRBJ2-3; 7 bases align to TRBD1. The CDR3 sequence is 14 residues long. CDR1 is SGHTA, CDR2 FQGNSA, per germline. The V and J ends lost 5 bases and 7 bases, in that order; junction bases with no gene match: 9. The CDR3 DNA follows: TGTGCCAGCAGCCTAGGGACAGAAGTGAATACGCAGTATTTT. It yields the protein CASSLGTEVNTQYF.

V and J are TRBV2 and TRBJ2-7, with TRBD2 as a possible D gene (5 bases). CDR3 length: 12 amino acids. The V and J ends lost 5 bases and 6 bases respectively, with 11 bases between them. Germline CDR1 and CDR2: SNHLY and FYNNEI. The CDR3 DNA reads TGTGCCAGCAGTTTTCTAGCCGCCGAGCAGTACTTC. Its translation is CASSFLAAEQYF. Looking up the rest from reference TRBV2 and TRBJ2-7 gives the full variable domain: EPEVTQTPSHQVTQMGQEVILRCVPISNHLYFYWYRQILGQKVEFLVSFYNNEISEKSEIFDDQFSVERPDGSNFTLKIRSTKLEDSAMYFCASSFLAAEQYFGPGTRLTVT.

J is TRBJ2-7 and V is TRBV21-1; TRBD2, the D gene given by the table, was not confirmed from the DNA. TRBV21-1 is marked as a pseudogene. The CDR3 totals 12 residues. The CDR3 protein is CASKDAAYEQYF. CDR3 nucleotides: TGTGCCAGCAAAGATGCGGCCTACGAGCAGTACTTC.

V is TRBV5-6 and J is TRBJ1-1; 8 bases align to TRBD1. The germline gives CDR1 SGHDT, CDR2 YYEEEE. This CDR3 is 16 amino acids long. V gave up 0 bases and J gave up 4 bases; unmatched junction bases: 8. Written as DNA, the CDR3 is TGTGCCAGCAGCTTGGGGACAGGGAAATATCGCACTGAAGCTTTCTTT. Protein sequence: CASSLGTGKYRTEAFF.

DNA for the CDR3: TGCGCCAGCAGCCATAACAGGGGGCAGTATGGCTACACCTTC. It specifies CASSHNRGQYGYTF. The chain uses TRBV4-1 and TRBJ1-2, with TRBD1 identical over 9 bases. In germline, CDR1 is MGHRA, CDR2 YSYEKL. V was pared by 3 bases and J by 5 bases, with 4 bases of the junction left unmatched. The CDR3 length is 14 residues.

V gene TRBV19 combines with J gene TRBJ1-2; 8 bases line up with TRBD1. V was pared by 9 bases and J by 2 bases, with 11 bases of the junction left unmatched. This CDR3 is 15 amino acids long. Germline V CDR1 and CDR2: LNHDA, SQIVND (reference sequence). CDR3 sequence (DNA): TGTGCCAGCAGTTCTGGGACAGGCCCAAACTATGGCTACACCTTC. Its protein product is CASSSGTGPNYGYTF.

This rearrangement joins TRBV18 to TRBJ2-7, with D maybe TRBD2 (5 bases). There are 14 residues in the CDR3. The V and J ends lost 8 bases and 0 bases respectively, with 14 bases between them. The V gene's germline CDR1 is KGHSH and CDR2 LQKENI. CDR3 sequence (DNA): TGTGCCAGCCAAGGGTACGGGGTCTCCTACGAGCAGTACTTC. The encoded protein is CASQGYGVSYEQYF.

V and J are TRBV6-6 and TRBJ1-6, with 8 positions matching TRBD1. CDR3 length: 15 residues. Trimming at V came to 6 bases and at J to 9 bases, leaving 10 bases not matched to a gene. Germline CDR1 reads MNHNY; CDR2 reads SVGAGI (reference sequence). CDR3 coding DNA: TGTGCCAGCAGAGCCACCGGGACAGGCTCTTCACCCCTCCACTTT. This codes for CASRATGTGSSPLHF.

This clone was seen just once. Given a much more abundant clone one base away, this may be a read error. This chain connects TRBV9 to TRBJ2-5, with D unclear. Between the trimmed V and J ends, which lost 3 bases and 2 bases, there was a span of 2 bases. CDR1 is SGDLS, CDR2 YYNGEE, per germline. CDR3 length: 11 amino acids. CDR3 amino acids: CASSDQETQYF. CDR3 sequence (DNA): TGTGCCAGCAGCGATCAAGAGACCCAGTACTTC.

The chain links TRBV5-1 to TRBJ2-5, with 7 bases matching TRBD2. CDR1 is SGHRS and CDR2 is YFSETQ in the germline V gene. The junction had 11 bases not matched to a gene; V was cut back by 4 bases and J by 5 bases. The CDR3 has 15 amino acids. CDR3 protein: CASSPGAGVGETQYF. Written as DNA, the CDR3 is TGCGCCAGCAGCCCGGGTGCGGGAGTGGGGGAGACCCAGTACTTC.

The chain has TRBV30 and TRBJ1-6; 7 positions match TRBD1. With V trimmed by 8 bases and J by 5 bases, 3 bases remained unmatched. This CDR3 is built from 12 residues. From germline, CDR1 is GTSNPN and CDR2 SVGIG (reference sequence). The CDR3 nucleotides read TGTGCCAGGGACAGAAATAATTCACCCCTCCACTTT. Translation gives CARDRNNSPLHF.

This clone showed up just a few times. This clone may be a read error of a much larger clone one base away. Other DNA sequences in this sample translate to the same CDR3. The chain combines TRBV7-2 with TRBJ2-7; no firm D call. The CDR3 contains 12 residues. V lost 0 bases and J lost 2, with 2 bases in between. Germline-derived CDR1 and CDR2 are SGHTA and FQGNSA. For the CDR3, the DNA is TGTGCCAGCAGCTTAGCGGCCTACGAGCAGTACTTC. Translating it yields CASSLAAYEQYF.

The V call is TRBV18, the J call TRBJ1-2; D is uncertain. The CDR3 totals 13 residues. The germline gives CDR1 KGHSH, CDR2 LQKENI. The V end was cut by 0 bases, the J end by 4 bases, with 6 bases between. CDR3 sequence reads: CASSPPPSYGYTF. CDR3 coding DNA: TGTGCCAGCTCACCACCCCCGTCCTATGGCTACACCTTC.

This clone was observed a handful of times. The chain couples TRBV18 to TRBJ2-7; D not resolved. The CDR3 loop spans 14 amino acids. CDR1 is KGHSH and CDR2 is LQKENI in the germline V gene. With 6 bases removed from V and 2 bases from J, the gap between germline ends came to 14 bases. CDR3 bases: TGTGCCAGCTCCGCCTCGGTGAGAGCCTACGAGCAGTACTTC. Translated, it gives CASSASVRAYEQYF.

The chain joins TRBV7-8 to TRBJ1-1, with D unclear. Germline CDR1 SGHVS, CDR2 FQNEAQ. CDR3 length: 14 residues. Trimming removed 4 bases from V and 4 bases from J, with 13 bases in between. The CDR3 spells CASSSWRASTEAFF. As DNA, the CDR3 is TGTGCCAGCAGCTCGTGGAGGGCGAGCACTGAAGCTTTCTTT. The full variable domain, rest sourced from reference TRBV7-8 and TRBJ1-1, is GAGVSQSPRYKVAKRGQDVALRCDPISGHVSLFWYQQALGQGPEFLTYFQNEAQLDKSGLPSDRFFAERPEGSVSTLKIQRTQQEDSAVYLCASSSWRASTEAFFGQGTRLTVV.

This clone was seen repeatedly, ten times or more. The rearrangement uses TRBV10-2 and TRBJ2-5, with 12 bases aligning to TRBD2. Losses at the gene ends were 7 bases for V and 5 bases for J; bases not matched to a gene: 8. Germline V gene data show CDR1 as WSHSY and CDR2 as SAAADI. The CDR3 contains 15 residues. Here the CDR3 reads CASTRASGRGETQYF. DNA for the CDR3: TGCGCCAGCACCCGGGCTAGCGGGAGGGGGGAGACCCAGTACTTC.

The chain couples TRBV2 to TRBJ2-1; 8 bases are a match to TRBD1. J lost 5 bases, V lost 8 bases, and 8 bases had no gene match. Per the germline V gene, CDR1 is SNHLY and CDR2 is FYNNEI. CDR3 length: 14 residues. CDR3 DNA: TGTGCCAGCCGAGGATGGACAGGGAACAATGAGCAGTTCTTC. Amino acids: CASRGWTGNNEQFF. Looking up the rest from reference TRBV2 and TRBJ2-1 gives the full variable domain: EPEVTQTPSHQVTQMGQEVILRCVPISNHLYFYWYRQILGQKVEFLVSFYNNEISEKSEIFDDQFSVERPDGSNFTLKIRSTKLEDSAMYFCASRGWTGNNEQFFGPGTRLTVL.

CDR3 DNA sequence: TGTGCTAGCCCGAGAAGCTCTGAAGCTTTCTTT. Protein sequence: CASPRSSEAFF. The rearrangement links TRBV7-7 to TRBJ1-1; D is ambiguous. In germline, CDR1 is SSHAT, CDR2 FNYEAQ (reference sequence). There are 11 residues in the CDR3. The whole variable domain, remainder taken from reference TRBV7-7 and TRBJ1-1, is GAGVSQSPRYKVTKRGQDVTLRCDPISSHATLYWYQQALGQGPEFLTYFNYEAQPDKSGLPSDRFSAERPEGSISTLTIQRTEQRDSAMYRCASPRSSEAFFGQGTRLTVV.

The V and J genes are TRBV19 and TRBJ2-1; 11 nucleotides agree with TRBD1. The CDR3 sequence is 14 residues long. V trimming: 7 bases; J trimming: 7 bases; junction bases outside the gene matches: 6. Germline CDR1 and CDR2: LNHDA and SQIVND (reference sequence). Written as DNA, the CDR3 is TGTGCCAGTAATAACCGGGACAGGGGGAATGAGCAGTTCTTC. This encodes CASNNRDRGNEQFF.

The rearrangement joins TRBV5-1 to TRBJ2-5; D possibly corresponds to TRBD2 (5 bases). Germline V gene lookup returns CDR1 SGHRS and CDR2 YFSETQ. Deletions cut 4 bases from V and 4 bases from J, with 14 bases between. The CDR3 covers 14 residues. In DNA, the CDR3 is TGCGCCAGCAGCCGTTCCTCGAGCGGAGAGACCCAGTACTTC. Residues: CASSRSSSGETQYF.

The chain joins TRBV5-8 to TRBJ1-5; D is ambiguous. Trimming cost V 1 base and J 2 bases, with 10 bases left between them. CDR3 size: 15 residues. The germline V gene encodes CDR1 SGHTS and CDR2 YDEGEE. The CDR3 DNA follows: TGTGCCAGCAGCTTGTTCGGGATGGGCAATCAGCCCCAGCATTTT. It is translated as CASSLFGMGNQPQHF.

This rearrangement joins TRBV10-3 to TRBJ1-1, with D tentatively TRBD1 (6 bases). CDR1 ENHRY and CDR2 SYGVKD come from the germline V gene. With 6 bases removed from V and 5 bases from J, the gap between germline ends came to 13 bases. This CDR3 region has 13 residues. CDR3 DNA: TGTGCCATCAGGGACAGCGGAGGGACTGAAGCTTTCTTT. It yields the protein CAIRDSGGTEAFF.